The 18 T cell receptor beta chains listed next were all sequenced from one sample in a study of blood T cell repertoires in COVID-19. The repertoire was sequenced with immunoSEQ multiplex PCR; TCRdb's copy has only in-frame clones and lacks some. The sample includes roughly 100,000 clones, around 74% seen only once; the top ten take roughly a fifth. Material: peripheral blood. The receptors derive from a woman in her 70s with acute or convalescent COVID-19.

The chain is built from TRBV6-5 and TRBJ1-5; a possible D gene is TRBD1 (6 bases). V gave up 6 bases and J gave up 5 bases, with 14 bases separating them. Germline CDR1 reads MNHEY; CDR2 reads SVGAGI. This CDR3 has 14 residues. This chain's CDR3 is CASSPGHQDQPQHF. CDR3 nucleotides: TGTGCCAGCAGCCCGGGACACCAGGATCAGCCCCAGCATTTT.

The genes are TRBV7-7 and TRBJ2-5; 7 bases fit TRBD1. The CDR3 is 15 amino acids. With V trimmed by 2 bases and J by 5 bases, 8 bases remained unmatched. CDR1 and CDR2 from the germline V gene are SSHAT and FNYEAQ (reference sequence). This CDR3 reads CASSLPQTGTETQYF. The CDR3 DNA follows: TGTGCCAGCAGCTTACCCCAGACAGGGACGGAGACCCAGTACTTC. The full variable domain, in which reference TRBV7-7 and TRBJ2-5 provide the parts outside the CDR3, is GAGVSQSPRYKVTKRGQDVTLRCDPISSHATLYWYQQALGQGPEFLTYFNYEAQPDKSGLPSDRFSAERPEGSISTLTIQRTEQRDSAMYRCASSLPQTGTETQYFGPGTRLLVL.

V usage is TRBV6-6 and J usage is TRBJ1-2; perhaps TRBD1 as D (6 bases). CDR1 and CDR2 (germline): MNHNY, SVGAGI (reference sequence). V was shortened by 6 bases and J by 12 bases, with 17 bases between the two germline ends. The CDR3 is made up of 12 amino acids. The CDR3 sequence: CASRRPGAFNTF. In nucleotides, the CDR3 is TGTGCCAGCAGGCGGCCAGGGGCGTTTAACACCTTC.

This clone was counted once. The CDR3 region has the DNA TGTGCCAGCAGTTACGGGGGGACCACTGAAGCTTTCTTT. Protein product: CASSYGGTTEAFF. The chain recombines TRBV6-6 with TRBJ1-1, with a possible D match to TRBD1 (5 bases). Germline CDR1 is MNHNY and CDR2 is SVGAGI (reference sequence). CDR3 length: 13 residues. Trimming left V 2 bases short and J 4 bases short, with 8 bases between.

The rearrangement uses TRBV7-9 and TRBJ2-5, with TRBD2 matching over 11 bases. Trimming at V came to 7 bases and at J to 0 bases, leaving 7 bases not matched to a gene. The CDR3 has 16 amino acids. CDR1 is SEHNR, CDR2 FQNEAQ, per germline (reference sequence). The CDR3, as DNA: TGTGCCAGCAAACCTTCGGGACTAGCGGACCAAGAGACCCAGTACTTC. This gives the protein CASKPSGLADQETQYF.

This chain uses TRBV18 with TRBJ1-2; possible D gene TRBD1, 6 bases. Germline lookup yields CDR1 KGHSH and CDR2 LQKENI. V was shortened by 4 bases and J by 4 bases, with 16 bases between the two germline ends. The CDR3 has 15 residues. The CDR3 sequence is CASSLPGTTSYGYTF. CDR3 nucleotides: TGTGCCAGCTCACTCCCCGGGACAACTTCCTATGGCTACACCTTC.

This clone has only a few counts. The DNA of the CDR3 is TGTGCCAGTAGTTTGGGACAGGGCTATGGCTACACCTTC. It yields the protein CASSLGQGYGYTF. The rearrangement joins TRBV19 to TRBJ1-2, with 9 bases identical to TRBD1. The V segment lost 5 bases and the J segment 4 bases; nucleotides outside the gene matches: 2. The V gene's germline CDR1 is LNHDA and CDR2 SQIVND (reference sequence). The CDR3 consists of 13 residues. Variable domain in full (rest from reference TRBV19 and TRBJ1-2): DGGITQSPKYLFRKEGQNVTLSCEQNLNHDAMYWYRQDPGQGLRLIYYSQIVNDFQKGDIAEGYSVSREKKESFPLTVTSAQKNPTAFYLCASSLGQGYGYTFGSGTRLTVV.

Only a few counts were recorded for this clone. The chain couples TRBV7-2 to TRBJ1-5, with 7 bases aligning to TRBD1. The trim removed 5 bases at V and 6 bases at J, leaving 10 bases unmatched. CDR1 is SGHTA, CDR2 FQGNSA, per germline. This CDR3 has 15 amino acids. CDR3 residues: CASSQTTGPFQPQHF. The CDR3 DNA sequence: TGTGCCAGCAGCCAGACGACAGGGCCCTTTCAGCCCCAGCATTTT.

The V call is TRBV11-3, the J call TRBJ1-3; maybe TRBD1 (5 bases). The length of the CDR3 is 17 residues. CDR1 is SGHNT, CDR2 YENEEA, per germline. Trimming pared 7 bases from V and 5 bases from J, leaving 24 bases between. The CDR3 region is CASTYRGGEERRNTIYF. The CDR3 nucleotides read TGTGCCAGCACTTACCGTGGGGGGGAAGAACGTCGAAACACCATATATTTT.

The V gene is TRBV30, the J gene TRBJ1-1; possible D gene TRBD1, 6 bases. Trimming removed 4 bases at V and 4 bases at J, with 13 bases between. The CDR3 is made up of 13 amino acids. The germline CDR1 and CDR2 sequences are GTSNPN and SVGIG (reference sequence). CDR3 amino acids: CAWTRGRGTEAFF. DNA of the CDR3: TGTGCCTGGACCAGGGGTCGTGGCACTGAAGCTTTCTTT.

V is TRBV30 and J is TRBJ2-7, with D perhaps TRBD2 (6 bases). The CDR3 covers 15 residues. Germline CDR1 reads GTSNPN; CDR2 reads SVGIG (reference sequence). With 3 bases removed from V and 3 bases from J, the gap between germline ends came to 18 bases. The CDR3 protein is CAWSRWRELIYEQYF. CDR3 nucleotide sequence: TGTGCCTGGAGCAGATGGAGGGAATTAATCTACGAGCAGTACTTC. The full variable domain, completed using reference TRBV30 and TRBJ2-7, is SQTIHQWPATLVQPVGSPLSLECTVEGTSNPNLYWYRQAAGRGLQLLFYSVGIGQISSEVPQNLSASRPQDRQFILSSKKLLLSDSGFYLCAWSRWRELIYEQYFGPGTRLTVT.

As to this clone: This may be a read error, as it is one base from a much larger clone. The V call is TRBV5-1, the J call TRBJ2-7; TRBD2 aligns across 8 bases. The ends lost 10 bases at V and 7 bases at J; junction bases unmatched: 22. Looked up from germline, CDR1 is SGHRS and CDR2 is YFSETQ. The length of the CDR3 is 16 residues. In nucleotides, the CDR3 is TGCGCCTGCTTGTGCCGTTGGGGGGGCCGGGGGGGGGAGCAGTACTTC. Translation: CACLCRWGGRGGEQYF.

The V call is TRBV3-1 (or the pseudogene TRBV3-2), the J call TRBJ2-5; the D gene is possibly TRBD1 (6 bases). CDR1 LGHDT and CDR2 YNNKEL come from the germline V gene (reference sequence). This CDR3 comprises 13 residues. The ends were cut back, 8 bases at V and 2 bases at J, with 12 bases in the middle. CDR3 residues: CASEDSPQETQYF. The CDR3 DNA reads TGTGCCAGCGAGGACAGCCCGCAAGAGACCCAGTACTTC.

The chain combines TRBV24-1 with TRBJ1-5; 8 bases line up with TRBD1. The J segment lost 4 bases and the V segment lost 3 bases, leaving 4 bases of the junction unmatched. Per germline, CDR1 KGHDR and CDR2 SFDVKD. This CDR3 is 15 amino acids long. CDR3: CATSDRQGSNQPQHF. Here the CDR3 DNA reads TGTGCCACCAGTGATCGACAGGGGTCAAATCAGCCCCAGCATTTT.

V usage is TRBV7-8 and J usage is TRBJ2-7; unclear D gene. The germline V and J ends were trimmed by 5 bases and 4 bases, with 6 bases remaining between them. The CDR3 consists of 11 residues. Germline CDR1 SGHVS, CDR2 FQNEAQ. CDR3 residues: CASSDLYEQYF. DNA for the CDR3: TGTGCCAGCAGCGACTTATACGAGCAGTACTTC.

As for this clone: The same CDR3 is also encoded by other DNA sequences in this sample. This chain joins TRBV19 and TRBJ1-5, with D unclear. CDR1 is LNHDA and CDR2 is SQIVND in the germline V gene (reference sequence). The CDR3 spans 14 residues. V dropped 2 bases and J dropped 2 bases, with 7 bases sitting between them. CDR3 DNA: TGTGCCAGTAGTATACGAGGGCGCAATCAGCCCCAGCATTTT. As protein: CASSIRGRNQPQHF. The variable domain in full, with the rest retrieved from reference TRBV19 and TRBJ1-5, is DGGITQSPKYLFRKEGQNVTLSCEQNLNHDAMYWYRQDPGQGLRLIYYSQIVNDFQKGDIAEGYSVSREKKESFPLTVTSAQKNPTAFYLCASSIRGRNQPQHFGDGTRLSIL.

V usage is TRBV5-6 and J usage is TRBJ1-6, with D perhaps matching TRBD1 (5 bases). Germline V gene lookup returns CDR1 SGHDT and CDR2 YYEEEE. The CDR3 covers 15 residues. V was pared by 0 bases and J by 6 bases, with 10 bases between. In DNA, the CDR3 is TGTGCCAGCAGCTTGGAGGGGAGGGTTAATTCACCCCTCCACTTT. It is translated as CASSLEGRVNSPLHF.

The CDR3 DNA reads as TGTGCCATCAGCCTTGGACTAGCGGGTTACACAGATACGCAGTATTTT. Its translation is CAISLGLAGYTDTQYF. The rearrangement joins TRBV10-3 to TRBJ2-3; 11 bases map to TRBD2. CDR3 length: 16 amino acids. The germline CDR1 and CDR2 sequences are ENHRY and SYGVKD. V shed 6 bases and J 2 bases; nucleotides not matched to a gene: 7.